Here is one T cell receptor beta chain with its context. Its antigen is not known. The sequencing template was cDNA reverse transcribed from extracted RNA. The table came from immunoSEQ multiplex PCR; TCRdb's copy has only in-frame clones and leaves some out. The table shows 250,000 to 350,000 clones, with about three fifths occurring only once. This sample is drawn from a study of CD8+ T cells in alopecia areata. Study-level points and caveats: Tofacitinib did not eliminate many expanded lesional clones from scalp or blood. Although TCR sharing was seen in mice, sharing across patients was less clear, possibly for HLA-related reasons.

V shed 1 base and J shed 0 bases, with 13 bases lying between them. Germline lookup yields CDR1 SQVTM and CDR2 ANQGSEA. This CDR3 region has 16 residues. Treatment specified: oral pan-JAK inhibitor, 5-10 mg twice daily. The chain has TRBV29-1 and TRBJ2-1; D may be TRBD2 (5 bases). This sequence was found in a human donor with alopecia areata. This material consisted of CD4+ T cells sorted from blood, taken around week 53, from a patient treated with tofacitinib. The CDR3 coding sequence is TGCAGCGTTGAAGGAGGGCGGATGAACTCCTACAATGAGCAGTTCTTC. Amino acid sequence: CSVEGGRMNSYNEQFF.